These 15 T cell receptor beta chains originate from one sample sequenced in a study of blood T cell repertoires in COVID-19 (dated by TCRdb to 2018 to 2020). Library method: the immunoSEQ multiplex PCR assay. In its TCRdb copy, this immuneACCESS table keeps in-frame sequences only and misses some clones. Where compared with another copy, unresolved V genes explain less than half of these, and the others have no known cause. In all, the sample holds more than 140,000 clones, and around 83% of those were seen once. Approximately 1.4% of the sample goes to the ten largest clones. Sequenced material: peripheral blood. The receptors here all came from a human donor in a cohort sampled during active COVID-19.

A note on this clone: Compared with germline, one end of the junction differs, possibly owing to a read error. V usage is TRBV6-1 and J usage is TRBJ1-5; 9 bases are shared with TRBD1. This CDR3 region has 13 residues. Germline V CDR1 and CDR2: MNHNS, SASEGT. The CDR3 region has the DNA TGTGCCAGCAGTGAACTGCCGGACAGGGGAATGTATTTT. Its translation: CASSELPDRGMYF.

This sequence joins TRBV7-3 and TRBJ1-2; TRBD1 might be the D (5 bases). There are 16 residues in the CDR3. Germline V gene data show CDR1 as SGHTA and CDR2 as FQGTGA. The ends were cut back, 5 bases at V and 7 bases at J, with 23 bases in the middle. The DNA of the CDR3 is TGTGCCAGCAGCCAAATGGGGGGGTTAAAGGGTTTTGGCTACACCTTC. It codes for CASSQMGGLKGFGYTF.

V gene TRBV18 combines with J gene TRBJ2-7; 9 nucleotides agree with TRBD2. The CDR3 runs to 17 residues. Germline V CDR1 and CDR2: KGHSH, LQKENI. With V trimmed by 3 bases and J by 6 bases, 15 bases remained unmatched. CDR3 protein: CASSPRAHSGGGSEQYF. CDR3 DNA: TGTGCCAGCTCACCGCGGGCACATAGCGGGGGTGGTAGCGAGCAGTACTTC.

The J gene is TRBJ2-1, the V gene TRBV9, with TRBD2 as a possible D gene (6 bases). The ends were cut back, 2 bases at V and 0 bases at J, with 9 bases in the middle. There are 15 residues in the CDR3. Per the germline V gene, CDR1 is SGDLS and CDR2 is YYNGEE. The DNA for the CDR3 is TGTGCCAGCAGCGTCGGCGGGGCCTCCTACAATGAGCAGTTCTTC. Translation: CASSVGGASYNEQFF.

The chain links TRBV5-6 to TRBJ1-6; perhaps TRBD1 as D (5 bases). The CDR3 length is 16 residues. CDR1 and CDR2 from the germline V gene are SGHDT and YYEEEE. The V end lost 4 bases, the J end lost 0 bases, and 11 bases lay between the germline ends. As DNA, the CDR3 is TGTGCCAGCAGCGACAGAAAAAGCTCCTATAATTCACCCCTCCACTTT. Encoded protein: CASSDRKSSYNSPLHF.

The rearrangement links TRBV29-1 to TRBJ1-5; tentative D call: TRBD1 (5 bases). The CDR3 has 14 residues. Between the trimmed V and J ends, which lost 6 bases and 0 bases, there was a span of 12 bases. The germline gives CDR1 SQVTM, CDR2 ANQGSEA. CDR3: CSVTTDYSNQPQHF. CDR3 nucleotide sequence: TGCAGCGTGACGACAGATTATAGCAATCAGCCCCAGCATTTT.

This clone was seen just once. V is TRBV29-1 and J is TRBJ1-1; perhaps TRBD1 as D (5 bases). Between the trimmed V and J ends, which lost 6 bases and 5 bases, there was a span of 13 bases. The V gene's germline CDR1 is SQVTM and CDR2 ANQGSEA. The CDR3 contains 12 residues. CDR3 residues: CSVGATGTEAFF. Written as DNA, the CDR3 is TGCAGCGTAGGGGCAACCGGGACTGAAGCTTTCTTT.

The J gene is TRBJ2-2, the V gene TRBV7-3; 9 bases fit TRBD1. The length of the CDR3 is 16 residues. CDR1 is SGHTA and CDR2 is FQGTGA in the germline V gene. The trim removed 2 bases at V and 6 bases at J, leaving 7 bases unmatched. CDR3 nucleotide sequence: TGTGCCAGCAGCTTAGAAACAGGGGGCGTACCCGGGGAGCTGTTTTTT. The encoded protein is CASSLETGGVPGELFF.

This chain joins TRBV19 and TRBJ1-2; 8 nucleotides agree with TRBD1. V shed 6 bases, J shed 4 bases, and the junction held 7 bases outside the gene matches. This CDR3 contains 14 residues. Germline CDR1 is LNHDA and CDR2 is SQIVND (reference sequence). DNA for the CDR3: TGTGCCAGTAGACCCCAGGGGGCCGGCTATGGCTACACCTTC. Residues: CASRPQGAGYGYTF.

The chain combines TRBV7-2 with TRBJ1-2; TRBD1 agrees at 7 bases. Losses at the gene ends were 1 base for V and 5 bases for J; bases not matched to a gene: 10. The CDR3 contains 16 residues. Per germline, CDR1 SGHTA and CDR2 FQGNSA. The CDR3 loop reads CASSLDAGFRGYGYTF. DNA for the CDR3: TGTGCCAGCAGCTTAGACGCAGGATTCAGGGGGTATGGCTACACCTTC.

This sequence joins TRBV4-3 and TRBJ1-4; D possibly corresponds to TRBD1 (5 bases). This CDR3 spans 16 amino acids. Trimming cost V 0 bases and J 5 bases, with 13 bases left between them. Germline CDR1 and CDR2: LGHNA and YSLEER. The CDR3 DNA reads as TGCGCCAGCAGCCAAGATTGGGCAGGGTCAAATGAAAAACTGTTTTTT. Translation gives CASSQDWAGSNEKLFF.

The chain carries TRBV4-1 and TRBJ2-2; 13 nucleotides align to TRBD2. Germline V lookup: CDR1 MGHRA, CDR2 YSYEKL. The V segment lost 1 base and the J segment 2 bases; nucleotides outside the gene matches: 7. The CDR3 spans 19 residues. CDR3 bases: TGCGCCAGCAGCCAAGGGCCGGGACTAGCGGGACGAAACACCGGGGAGCTGTTTTTT. Translation gives CASSQGPGLAGRNTGELFF.

The chain has TRBV7-2 and TRBJ2-3; a possible D gene is TRBD1 (5 bases). Trimming shortened V by 7 bases and J by 2 bases, and 10 bases separated the two germline ends. The CDR3 is made up of 13 amino acids. Germline loops: CDR1 SGHTA, CDR2 FQGNSA. The CDR3 reads CASTRQYTDTQYF. As DNA, the CDR3 is TGTGCCAGCACTCGACAGTACACAGATACGCAGTATTTT.

The chain uses TRBV6-5 and TRBJ1-3; 10 nucleotides line up with TRBD1. Looked up from germline, CDR1 is MNHEY and CDR2 is SVGAGI. The junction had 4 bases not matched to a gene; V was cut back by 2 bases and J by 3 bases. This CDR3 comprises 16 residues. This CDR3 reads CASSYKGTGVGNTIYF. For the CDR3, the DNA is TGTGCCAGCAGTTACAAGGGGACAGGGGTTGGAAACACCATATATTTT.

The chain combines TRBV5-1 with TRBJ1-2; 7 nucleotides align to TRBD1. The V gene end was trimmed by 2 bases and the J gene end by 5 bases; junction bases not matched to a gene: 3. The germline V gene encodes CDR1 SGHRS and CDR2 YFSETQ. The length of the CDR3 is 13 residues. CDR3 protein: CASSLDRVYGYTF. CDR3 coding DNA: TGCGCCAGCAGCTTAGACAGGGTTTATGGCTACACCTTC.